The sequence of this T cell receptor (beta chain) was determined in a study of beta chain features in type 1 diabetes. Study-wide points: Shortening that was moderate but significant affected the TCRB CDR3s of Type 1 diabetes patients in all four CD4+ subsets. Insertions at VDJ junctions were less frequent in type 1 diabetes patients. These patients also deleted more nucleotides at the same junctions. The question of HLA type influencing TCRB rearrangement was one that remained unresolved here.

Via CD45RO/CCR7/CD25/CD127/CD95/CD27, cells of the CD4+ naive, central memory, regulatory and stem cell-like memory subsets were sorted. Sort purity for all populations was recorded as exceeding 98%. V was trimmed by 5 bases and J by 2 bases, leaving 16 bases between them. Germline V gene sequence: CDR1 SGHTA, CDR2 FQGNSA. This CDR3 region has 15 residues. Sequencing targeted expressed TCRB transcripts, as all isolated RNA had been reverse transcribed. Libraries were prepared by immunoSEQ multiplex PCR; TCRdb keeps only in-frame clonotypes and omits some of them. The sample carries 250,000 or so clones, about 14% recorded once. A remark on this clone: The antigen is unknown.

Sequenced material: naive CD4+ T cells from blood. This receptor was obtained from a man aged 30 to 39 with type 1 diabetes. The chain employs TRBV7-2 and TRBJ2-7; the D gene is possibly TRBD2 (6 bases). CDR3: CASSPIAEPTYEQYF. CDR3 nucleotides: TGTGCCAGCAGCCCTATAGCGGAACCGACCTACGAGCAGTACTTC.